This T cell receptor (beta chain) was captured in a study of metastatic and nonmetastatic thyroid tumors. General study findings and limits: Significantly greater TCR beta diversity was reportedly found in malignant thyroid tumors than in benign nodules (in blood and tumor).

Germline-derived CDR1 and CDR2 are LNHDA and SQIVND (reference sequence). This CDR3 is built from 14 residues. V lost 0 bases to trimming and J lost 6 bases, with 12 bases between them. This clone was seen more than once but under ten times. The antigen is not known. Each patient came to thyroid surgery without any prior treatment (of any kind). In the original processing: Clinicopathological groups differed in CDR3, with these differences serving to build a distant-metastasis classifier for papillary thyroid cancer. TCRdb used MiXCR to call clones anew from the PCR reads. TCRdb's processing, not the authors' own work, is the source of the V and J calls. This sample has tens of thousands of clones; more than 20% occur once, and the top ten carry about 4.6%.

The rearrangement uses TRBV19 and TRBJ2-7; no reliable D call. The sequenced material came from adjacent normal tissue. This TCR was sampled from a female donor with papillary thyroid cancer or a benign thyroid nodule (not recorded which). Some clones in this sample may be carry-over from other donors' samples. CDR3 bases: TGTGCCAGTAGTATAGATCGCTGGGCTAGCGAGCAGTACGTC. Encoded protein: CASSIDRWASEQYV.